This TCR beta chain originates from a study of T cell responses to AZD1222 COVID-19 vaccine. Findings of the study overall: Receipt of two AZD1222 doses was followed by a rise in Spike-specific TCR breadth and depth. Seropositive AZD1222 recipients at baseline numbered only five or six. Vaccine-associated CD4 TCRs spanned spike, dominant at 160-218 and 743-854. Targeting of unmutated variant regions was reportedly seen in nearly half of spike-specific TCRs.

The CDR3 runs to 14 residues. In germline, CDR1 is SGHRS, CDR2 YFSETQ. Trimming pared 1 base from V and 0 bases from J, leaving 5 bases between. About this clone itself: Antigen specificity is unknown.

Here immunoSEQ multiplex PCR was the method, and the copy in TCRdb shows in-frame clones only, minus some. The top ten clones hold around 5% of a sample with approximately 100,000 clones, about 89% of them seen once. Sequencing was performed on peripheral blood, taken 28 days after the second AZD1222 dose. The gene calls are TRBV5-1 and TRBJ1-3; D uncertain. This clonotype originated in an adult who received the AZD1222 COVID-19 vaccine. The CDR3 sequence is CASSLRDSGNTIYF. Written as DNA, the CDR3 is TGCGCCAGCAGCTTGCGGGACTCTGGAAACACCATATATTTT.